This T cell receptor beta chain originates from a study of blood T cell repertoires in COVID-19. Cohort 3 donors were reported recovered after two negative PCRs, clearance, or symptom resolution. CDR3 length: 15 residues. The germline CDR1 and CDR2 sequences are MNHNS and SASEGT. Between the trimmed V and J ends, which lost 2 bases and 7 bases, there was a span of 14 bases. As processed by the authors: Researchers report that nucleated cell counts were estimated from reference gene primer amplification. Assay used: immunoSEQ multiplex PCR; TCRdb lists only in-frame clones, some missing. For V, J and clone size, that table is used; D and trimming come from the DNA. The data hold about 300,000 clones, with 75% to 90% observed a single time.

The source is a man aged 60 to 69 who had recovered from COVID-19. This chain links TRBV6-1 with TRBJ2-2, with D perhaps TRBD1 (5 bases). The sequencing input was PBMCs or T cells enriched from blood (not recorded which). The CDR3 reads CASSENRQHSGELFF. The CDR3 DNA sequence: TGTGCCAGCAGTGAAAACCGACAGCACAGCGGGGAGCTGTTTTTT.